Listed here is a single T cell receptor (beta chain). This sample also contains other DNA sequences that code for the same CDR3. The sample is drawn from a study of shared clonotypes between healthy human individuals. V was trimmed by 0 bases and J by 2 bases, leaving 7 bases between them. Germline V lookup: CDR1 KGHSH, CDR2 LQKENI. The CDR3 is 14 residues long. Only in-frame clones appear in the TCRdb table, and some are missing; sequencing was by immunoSEQ multiplex PCR. The table shows 2 million to 2.5 million clones, with 90% to 97% occurring only once. Specimen: naive CD4+ T cells sorted from blood. Subset noted: CD45RA+ positively selected. The chain carries TRBV18 and TRBJ2-5, with D perhaps TRBD2 (5 bases). The clonotype originates from a man between 18 and 35 years old in good health. The DNA of the CDR3 is TGTGCCAGCTCACCACCGGCGGGTCAAGAGACCCAGTACTTC. As protein: CASSPPAGQETQYF. Together with reference TRBV18 and TRBJ2-5, the CDR3 gives the full variable domain: NAGVMQNPRHLVRRRGQEARLRCSPMKGHSHVYWYRQLPEEGLKFMVYLQKENIIDESGMPKERFSAEFPKEGPSILRIQQVVRGDSAAYFCASSPPAGQETQYFGPGTRLLVL.